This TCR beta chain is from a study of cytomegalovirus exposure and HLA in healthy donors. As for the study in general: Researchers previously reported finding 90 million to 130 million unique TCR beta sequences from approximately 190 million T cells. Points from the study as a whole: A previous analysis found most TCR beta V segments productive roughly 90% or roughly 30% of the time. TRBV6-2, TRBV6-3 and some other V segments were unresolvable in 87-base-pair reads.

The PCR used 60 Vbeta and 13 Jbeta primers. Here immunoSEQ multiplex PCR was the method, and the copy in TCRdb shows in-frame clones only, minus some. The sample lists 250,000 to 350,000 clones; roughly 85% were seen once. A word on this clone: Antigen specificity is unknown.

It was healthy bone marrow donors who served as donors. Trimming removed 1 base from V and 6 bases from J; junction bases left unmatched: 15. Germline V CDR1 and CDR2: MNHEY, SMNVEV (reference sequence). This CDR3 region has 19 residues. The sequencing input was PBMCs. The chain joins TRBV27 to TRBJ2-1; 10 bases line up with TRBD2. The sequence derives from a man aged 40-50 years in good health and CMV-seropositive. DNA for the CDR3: TGTGCCAGCAGTTTATTCGGACGACAGCGGGAGGGCTCGCGCAATGAGCAGTTCTTC. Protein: CASSLFGRQREGSRNEQFF.